Listed here is a single T cell receptor (beta chain). The sample originates from a study of blood T cells in healthy people across ages. V lost 7 bases, J lost 1 base, and 2 bases stayed unmatched. CDR1 is MNHEY and CDR2 is SMNVEV in the germline V gene (reference sequence). This CDR3 has 14 amino acids. A J-beta primer mix and a sample-barcoded 5' primer were used in a second PCR of roughly 6 to 11 cycles. TCRdb called the 5' RACE reads again in MiXCR, with one record for every CDR3 protein. The sample includes approximately 800,000 distinct CDR3 sequences, roughly 60% of them seen just once. The receptor's source is a man younger than 40 in good health. The sample comprised blood. This rearrangement joins TRBV27 to TRBJ2-2, with 8 bases aligning to TRBD2. The DNA for the CDR3 is TGTGCCAGCATCACTAGCGGGAACACCGGGGAGCTGTTTTTT. It is translated as CASITSGNTGELFF.